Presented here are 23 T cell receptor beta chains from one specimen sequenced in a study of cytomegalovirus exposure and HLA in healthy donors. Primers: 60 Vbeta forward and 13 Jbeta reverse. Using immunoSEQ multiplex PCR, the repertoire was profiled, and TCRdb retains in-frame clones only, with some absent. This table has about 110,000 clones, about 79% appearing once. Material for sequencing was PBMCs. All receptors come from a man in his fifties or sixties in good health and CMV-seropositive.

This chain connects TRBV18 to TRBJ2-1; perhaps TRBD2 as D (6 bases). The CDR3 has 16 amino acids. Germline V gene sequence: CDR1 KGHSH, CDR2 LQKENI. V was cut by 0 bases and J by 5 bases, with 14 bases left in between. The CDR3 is CASSPPEGAPDNEQFF. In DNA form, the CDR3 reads TGTGCCAGCTCACCACCGGAGGGCGCCCCGGACAATGAGCAGTTCTTC.

CDR3 DNA: TGTGCCAGAACTAAGGTTCTAGCGGGAGAATCCTACGAGCAGTACTTC. It encodes CARTKVLAGESYEQYF. The V and J genes are TRBV5-3 and TRBJ2-7; 10 bases map to TRBD2. Being an ORF, TRBV5-3 has a function that is uncertain. V was pared by 6 bases and J by 1 base, with 10 bases of the junction left unmatched. This CDR3 has 16 residues.

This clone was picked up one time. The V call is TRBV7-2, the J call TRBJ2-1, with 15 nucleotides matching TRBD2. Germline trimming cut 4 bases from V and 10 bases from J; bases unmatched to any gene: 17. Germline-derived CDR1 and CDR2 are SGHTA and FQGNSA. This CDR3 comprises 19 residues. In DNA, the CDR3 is TGTGCCAGCAGCTCGAGGACTAGCGGGGGGGTGGGCCTATTACCCGAGCAGTTCTTC. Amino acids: CASSSRTSGGVGLLPEQFF.

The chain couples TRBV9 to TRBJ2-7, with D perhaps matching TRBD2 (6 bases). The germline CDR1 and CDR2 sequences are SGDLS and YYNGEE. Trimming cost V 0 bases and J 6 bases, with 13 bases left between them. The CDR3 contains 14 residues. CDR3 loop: CASSVGGTEGEQYF. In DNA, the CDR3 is TGTGCCAGCAGCGTAGGCGGGACCGAGGGCGAGCAGTACTTC.

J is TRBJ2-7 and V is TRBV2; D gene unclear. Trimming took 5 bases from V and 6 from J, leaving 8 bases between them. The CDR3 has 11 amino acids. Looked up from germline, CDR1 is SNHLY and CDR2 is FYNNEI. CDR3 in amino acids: CASSLGAEQYF. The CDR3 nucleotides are TGTGCCAGCAGTCTTGGAGCCGAGCAGTACTTC.

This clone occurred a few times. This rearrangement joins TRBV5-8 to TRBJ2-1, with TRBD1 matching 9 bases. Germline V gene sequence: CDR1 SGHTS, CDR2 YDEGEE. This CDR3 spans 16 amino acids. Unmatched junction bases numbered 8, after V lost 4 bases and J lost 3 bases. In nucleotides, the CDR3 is TGTGCCAGCAGCACATACAGGGGGCCGAACTACAATGAGCAGTTCTTC. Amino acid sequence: CASSTYRGPNYNEQFF.

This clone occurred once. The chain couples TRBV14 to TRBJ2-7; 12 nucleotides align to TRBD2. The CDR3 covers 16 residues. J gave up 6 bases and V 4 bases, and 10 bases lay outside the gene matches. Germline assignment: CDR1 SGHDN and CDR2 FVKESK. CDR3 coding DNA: TGTGCCAGCAGCCGCGTTGGGACTAGCGGGCGAGGCGAGCAGTACTTC. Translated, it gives CASSRVGTSGRGEQYF.

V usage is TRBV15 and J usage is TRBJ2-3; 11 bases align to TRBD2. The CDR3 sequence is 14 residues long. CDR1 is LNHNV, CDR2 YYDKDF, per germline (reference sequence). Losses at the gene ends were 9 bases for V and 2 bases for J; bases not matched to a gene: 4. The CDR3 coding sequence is TGTGCCACACAACTAGCGGGGGACACAGATACGCAGTATTTT. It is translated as CATQLAGDTDTQYF.

The CDR3 DNA sequence: TGTGCCAGCAGCCCCGGGACAGCGCGTGGCTACACCTTC. Protein sequence: CASSPGTARGYTF. The chain is built from TRBV6-4 and TRBJ1-2; 7 nucleotides line up with TRBD1. CDR3 size: 13 residues. CDR1 and CDR2 (germline): MRHNA, SNTAGT. V dropped 6 bases and J dropped 7; count of bases not matched to a gene: 8.

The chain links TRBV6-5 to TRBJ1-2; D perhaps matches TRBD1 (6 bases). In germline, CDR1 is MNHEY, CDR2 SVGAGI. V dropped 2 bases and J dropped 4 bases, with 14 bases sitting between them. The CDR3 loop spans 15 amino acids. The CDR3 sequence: CASSYGQGQPYGYTF. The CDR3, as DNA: TGTGCCAGCAGTTACGGCCAGGGGCAACCCTATGGCTACACCTTC.

Here the CDR3 reads CASSPIQGSDTQYF. The CDR3 region has the DNA TGTGCCAGCTCACCAATACAGGGGTCAGATACGCAGTATTTT. The rearrangement joins TRBV18 to TRBJ2-3; 7 bases fit TRBD1. V was clipped by 2 bases and J by 4 bases; unmatched bases: 3. The CDR3 totals 14 residues. Germline-derived CDR1 and CDR2 are KGHSH and LQKENI.

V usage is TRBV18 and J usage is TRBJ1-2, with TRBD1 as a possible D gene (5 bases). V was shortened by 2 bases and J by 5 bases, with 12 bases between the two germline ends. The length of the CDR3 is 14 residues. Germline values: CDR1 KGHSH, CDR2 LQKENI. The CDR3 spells CASSPGAGLYGYTF. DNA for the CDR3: TGTGCCAGCTCACCAGGGGCAGGGTTGTATGGCTACACCTTC.

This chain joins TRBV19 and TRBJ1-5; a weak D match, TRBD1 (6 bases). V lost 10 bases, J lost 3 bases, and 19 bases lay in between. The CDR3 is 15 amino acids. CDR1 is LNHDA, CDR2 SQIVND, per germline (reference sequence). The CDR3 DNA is TGTGCCACCTCAAGGGGGAGGGTCACCAATCAGCCCCAGCATTTT. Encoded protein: CATSRGRVTNQPQHF.

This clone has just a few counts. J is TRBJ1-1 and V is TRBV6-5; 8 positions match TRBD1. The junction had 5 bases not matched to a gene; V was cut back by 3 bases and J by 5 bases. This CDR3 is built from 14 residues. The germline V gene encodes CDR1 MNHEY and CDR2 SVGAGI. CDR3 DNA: TGTGCCAGCAGTTATGACAGGGGAACGACTGAAGCTTTCTTT. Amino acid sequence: CASSYDRGTTEAFF.

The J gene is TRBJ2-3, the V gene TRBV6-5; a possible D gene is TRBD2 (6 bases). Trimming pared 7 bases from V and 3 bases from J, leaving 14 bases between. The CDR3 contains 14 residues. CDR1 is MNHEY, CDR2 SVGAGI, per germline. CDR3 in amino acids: CASNAQRETDTQYF. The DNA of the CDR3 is TGTGCCAGCAACGCCCAACGGGAGACAGATACGCAGTATTTT.

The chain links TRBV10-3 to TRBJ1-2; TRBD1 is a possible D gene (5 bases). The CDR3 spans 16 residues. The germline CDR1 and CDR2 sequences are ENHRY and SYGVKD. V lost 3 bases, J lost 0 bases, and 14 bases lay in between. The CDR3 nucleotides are TGTGCCATCAGTGACCCCCCAGGGCCTACTAACTATGGCTACACCTTC. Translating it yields CAISDPPGPTNYGYTF.

In nucleotides, the CDR3 is TGTGCCAGCAGCTTAGTGGTGGCATACGAGCAGTACTTC. Translated: CASSLVVAYEQYF. This chain links TRBV11-3 with TRBJ2-7; no firm D call. Germline V gene lookup returns CDR1 SGHNT and CDR2 YENEEA. The germline V and J ends were trimmed by 1 base and 4 bases, with 8 bases remaining between them. The length of the CDR3 is 13 residues.

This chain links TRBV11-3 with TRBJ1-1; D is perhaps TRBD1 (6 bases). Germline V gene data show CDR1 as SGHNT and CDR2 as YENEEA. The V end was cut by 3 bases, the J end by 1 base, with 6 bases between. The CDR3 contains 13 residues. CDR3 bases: TGTGCCAGCAGCTTGGGACAGAACACTGAAGCTTTCTTT. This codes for CASSLGQNTEAFF.

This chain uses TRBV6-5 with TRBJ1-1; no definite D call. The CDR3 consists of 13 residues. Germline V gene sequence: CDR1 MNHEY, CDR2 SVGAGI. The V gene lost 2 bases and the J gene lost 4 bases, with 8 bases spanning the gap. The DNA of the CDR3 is TGTGCCAGCAGTTACGAACGGGGCACTGAAGCTTTCTTT. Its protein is CASSYERGTEAFF.

CDR3 residues: CASSVPGGPMNTEAFF. CDR3 nucleotides: TGTGCCAGCAGTGTACCCGGGGGGCCCATGAACACTGAAGCTTTCTTT. This chain links TRBV2 with TRBJ1-1, with TRBD1 as a possible D gene (6 bases). CDR3 length: 16 residues. Germline CDR1 and CDR2: SNHLY and FYNNEI. Trimming removed 4 bases from V and 0 bases from J, with 15 bases in between.

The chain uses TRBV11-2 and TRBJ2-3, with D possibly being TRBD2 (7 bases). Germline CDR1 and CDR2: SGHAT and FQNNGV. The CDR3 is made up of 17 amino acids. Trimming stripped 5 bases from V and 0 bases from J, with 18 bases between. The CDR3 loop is CASSPRRAGASTDTQYF. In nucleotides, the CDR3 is TGTGCCAGCAGCCCTCGCCGCGCGGGGGCTAGCACAGATACGCAGTATTTT. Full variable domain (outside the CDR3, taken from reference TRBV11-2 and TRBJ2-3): EAGVAQSPRYKIIEKRQSVAFWCNPISGHATLYWYQQILGQGPKLLIQFQNNGVVDDSQLPKDRFSAERLKGVDSTLKIQPAKLEDSAVYLCASSPRRAGASTDTQYFGPGTRLTVL.

CDR3 coding DNA: TGTGCCAGCTCACTCCGGGACAGGGAGAGCATTCAGTACTTC. It codes for CASSLRDRESIQYF. The gene calls are TRBV18 and TRBJ2-4; 9 nucleotides align to TRBD1. V lost 4 bases to trimming and J lost 9 bases; unmatched junction nucleotides: 7. This CDR3 is 14 amino acids long. Germline CDR1 is KGHSH and CDR2 is LQKENI.

In nucleotides, the CDR3 is TGTGCCAGCAGCGTGGGGACTAGCGGGGTTTCAGATACGCAGTATTTT. It specifies CASSVGTSGVSDTQYF. This chain links TRBV9 with TRBJ2-3; 13 bases match TRBD2. The germline V gene has CDR1 SGDLS and CDR2 YYNGEE. The J segment lost 4 bases and the V segment lost 2 bases, leaving 4 bases of the junction unmatched. This CDR3 has 16 amino acids.